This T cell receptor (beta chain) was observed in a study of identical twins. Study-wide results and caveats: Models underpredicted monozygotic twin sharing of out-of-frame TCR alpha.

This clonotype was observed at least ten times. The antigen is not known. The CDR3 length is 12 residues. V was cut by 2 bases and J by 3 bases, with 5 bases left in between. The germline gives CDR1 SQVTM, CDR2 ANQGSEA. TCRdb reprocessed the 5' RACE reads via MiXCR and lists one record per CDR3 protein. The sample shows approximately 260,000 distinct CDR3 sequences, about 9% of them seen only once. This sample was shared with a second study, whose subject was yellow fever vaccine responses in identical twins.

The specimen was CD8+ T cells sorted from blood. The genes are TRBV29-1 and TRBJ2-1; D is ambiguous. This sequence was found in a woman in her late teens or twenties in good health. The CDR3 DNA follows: TGCAGCGTTGAACACGGCTACAATGAGCAGTTCTTC. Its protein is CSVEHGYNEQFF.